Sequencing of this T cell receptor beta chain was carried out in a study of T cell repertoires in aging, cancer and after chemotherapy. Looking at the study overall: Healthy donor repertoires were recorded over several months to years and showed clear clonal overlap. Study-level points and caveats: Compared with age-matched healthy donors, untreated hematological or solid cancer patients showed higher blood TCR clonality. No conclusions about immunological memory after chemotherapy can be drawn from the repertoire data.

This clonotype showed up just a few times. Its antigen is as yet unknown. V gave up 0 bases and J gave up 3 bases; unmatched junction bases: 3. The CDR3 covers 15 residues. Germline V lookup: CDR1 SGHDT, CDR2 YYEEEE. The template was genomic DNA from peripheral blood, not RNA. A mixed TRB-A/B primer pool amplified rearranged TRB by multiplex touch-down PCR. Using its own MiXCR run on the multiplex PCR reads, TCRdb lists one record per CDR3 protein. The table lists 10,000 to 15,000 distinct CDR3 sequences, about 40% of them singletons, with 5% to 7.5% in the top ten. The specimen was blood. V usage is TRBV5-6 and J usage is TRBJ2-3, with 8 bases that match TRBD2. The clonotype originates from a human donor in good health. The donor label of this sample is uncertain. The CDR3 region is CASSLVGRATDTQYF. The DNA of the CDR3 is TGTGCCAGCAGCTTGGTCGGGAGGGCGACAGATACGCAGTATTTT.